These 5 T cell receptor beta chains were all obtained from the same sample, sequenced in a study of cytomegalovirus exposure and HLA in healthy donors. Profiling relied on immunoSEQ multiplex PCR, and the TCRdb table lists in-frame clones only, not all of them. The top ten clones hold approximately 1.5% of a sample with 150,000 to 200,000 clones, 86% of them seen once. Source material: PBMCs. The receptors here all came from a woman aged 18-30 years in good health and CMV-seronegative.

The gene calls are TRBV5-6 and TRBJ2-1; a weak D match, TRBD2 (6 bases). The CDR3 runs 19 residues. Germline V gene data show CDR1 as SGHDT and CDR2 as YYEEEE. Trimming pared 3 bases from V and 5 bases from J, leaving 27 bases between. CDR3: CASSWTPGAGSQSHNEQFF. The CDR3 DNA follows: TGTGCCAGCAGCTGGACCCCCGGGGCCGGGAGCCAGTCTCACAATGAGCAGTTCTTC.

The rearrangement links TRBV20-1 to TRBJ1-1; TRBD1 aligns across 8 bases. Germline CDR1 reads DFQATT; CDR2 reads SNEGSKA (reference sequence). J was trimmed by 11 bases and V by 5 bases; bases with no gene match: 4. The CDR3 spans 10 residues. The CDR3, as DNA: TGCAGTGCTCCCTGGACAGGGGCTTTCTTT. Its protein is CSAPWTGAFF.

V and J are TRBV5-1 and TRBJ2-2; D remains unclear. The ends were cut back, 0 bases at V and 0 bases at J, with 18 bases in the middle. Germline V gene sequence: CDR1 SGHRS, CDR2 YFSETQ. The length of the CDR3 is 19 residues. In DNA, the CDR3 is TGCGCCAGCAGCTTGGGTAATTACGCCAAGAGCCCGAACACCGGGGAGCTGTTTTTT. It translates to CASSLGNYAKSPNTGELFF.

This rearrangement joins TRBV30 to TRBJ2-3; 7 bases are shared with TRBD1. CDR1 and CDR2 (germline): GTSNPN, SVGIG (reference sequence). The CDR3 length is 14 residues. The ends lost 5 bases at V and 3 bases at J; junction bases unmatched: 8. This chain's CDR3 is CAWSATGVTDTQYF. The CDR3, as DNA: TGTGCCTGGTCTGCTACAGGGGTGACAGATACGCAGTATTTT.

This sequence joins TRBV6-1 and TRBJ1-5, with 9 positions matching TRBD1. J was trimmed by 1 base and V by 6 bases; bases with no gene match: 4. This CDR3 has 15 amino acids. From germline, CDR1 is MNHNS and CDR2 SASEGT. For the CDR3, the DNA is TGTGCCAGCAGGGGACAGGGAACGAGCAATCAGCCCCAGCATTTT. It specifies CASRGQGTSNQPQHF.